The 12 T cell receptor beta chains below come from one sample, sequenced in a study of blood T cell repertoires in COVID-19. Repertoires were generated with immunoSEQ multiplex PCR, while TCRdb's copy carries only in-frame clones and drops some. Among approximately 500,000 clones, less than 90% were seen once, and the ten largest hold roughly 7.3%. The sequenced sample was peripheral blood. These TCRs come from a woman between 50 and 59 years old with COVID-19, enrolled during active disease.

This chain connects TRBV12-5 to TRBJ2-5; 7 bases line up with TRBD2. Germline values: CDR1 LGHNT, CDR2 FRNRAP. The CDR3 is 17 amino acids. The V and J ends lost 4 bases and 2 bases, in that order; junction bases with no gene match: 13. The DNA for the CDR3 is TGTGCTAGTGGTTCCCCCGGACTAGGAGCGGATCAAGAGACCCAGTACTTC. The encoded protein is CASGSPGLGADQETQYF.

The CDR3 loop reads CASSTDSSNTEAFF. CDR3 DNA: TGCGCCAGCAGCACCGACTCAAGTAACACTGAAGCTTTCTTT. The V and J genes are TRBV5-1 and TRBJ1-1; D gene unclear. Trimming stripped 4 bases from V and 2 bases from J, with 12 bases between. The CDR3 extends over 14 amino acids. Germline-derived CDR1 and CDR2 are SGHRS and YFSETQ.

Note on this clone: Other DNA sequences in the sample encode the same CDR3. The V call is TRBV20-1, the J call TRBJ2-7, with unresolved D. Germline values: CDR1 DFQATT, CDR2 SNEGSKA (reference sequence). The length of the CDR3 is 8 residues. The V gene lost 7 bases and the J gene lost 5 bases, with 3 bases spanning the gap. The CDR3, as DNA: TGCAGTGTAGACGAGCAGTACTTC. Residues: CSVDEQYF.

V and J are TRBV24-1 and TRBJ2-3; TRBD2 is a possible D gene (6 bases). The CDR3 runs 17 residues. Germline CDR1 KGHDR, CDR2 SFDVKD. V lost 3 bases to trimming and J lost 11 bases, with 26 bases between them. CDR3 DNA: TGTGCCACCAGTGATGCCCGACTAGGAGGGGTGTCCCAGAGGCAGTATTTT. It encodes CATSDARLGGVSQRQYF.

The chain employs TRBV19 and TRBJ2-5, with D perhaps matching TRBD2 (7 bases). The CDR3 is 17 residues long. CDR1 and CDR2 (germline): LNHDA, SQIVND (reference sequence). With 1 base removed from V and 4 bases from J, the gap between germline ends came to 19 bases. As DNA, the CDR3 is TGTGCCAGTAGTATAGGCCTCGGGGGGCTCGGCGGAGAGACCCAGTACTTC. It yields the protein CASSIGLGGLGGETQYF.

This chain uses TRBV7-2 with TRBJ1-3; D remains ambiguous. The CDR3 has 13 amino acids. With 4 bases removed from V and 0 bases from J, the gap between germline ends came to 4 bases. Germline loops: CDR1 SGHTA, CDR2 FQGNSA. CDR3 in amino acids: CASSSVSGNTIYF. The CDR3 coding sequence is TGTGCCAGCAGCTCAGTCTCTGGAAACACCATATATTTT.

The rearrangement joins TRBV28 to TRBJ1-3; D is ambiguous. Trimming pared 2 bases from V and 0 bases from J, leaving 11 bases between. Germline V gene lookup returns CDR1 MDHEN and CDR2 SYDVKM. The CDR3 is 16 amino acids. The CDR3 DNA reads TGTGCCAGCAGTTTAATGCAGGCCGACTCTGGAAACACCATATATTTT. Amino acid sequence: CASSLMQADSGNTIYF.

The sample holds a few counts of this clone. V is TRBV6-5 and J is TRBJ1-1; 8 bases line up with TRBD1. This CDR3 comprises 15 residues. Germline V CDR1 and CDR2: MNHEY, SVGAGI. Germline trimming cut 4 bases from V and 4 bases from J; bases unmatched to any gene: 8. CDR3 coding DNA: TGTGCCAGCAGTTCAGCCGGGACAGGCCCCACTGAAGCTTTCTTT. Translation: CASSSAGTGPTEAFF.

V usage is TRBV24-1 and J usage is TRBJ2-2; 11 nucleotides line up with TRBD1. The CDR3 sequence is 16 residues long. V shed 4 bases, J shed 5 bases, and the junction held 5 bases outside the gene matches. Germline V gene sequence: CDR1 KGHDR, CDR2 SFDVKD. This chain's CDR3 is CATSDPGTGGTGELFF. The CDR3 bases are TGTGCCACCAGTGACCCCGGGACAGGGGGGACCGGGGAGCTGTTTTTT.

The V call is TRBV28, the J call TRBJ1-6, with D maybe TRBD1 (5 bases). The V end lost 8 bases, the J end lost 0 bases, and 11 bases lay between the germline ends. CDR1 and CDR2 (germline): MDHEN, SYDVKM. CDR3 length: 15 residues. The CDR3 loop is CASSGGSSYNSPLHF. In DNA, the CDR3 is TGTGCCAGCTCGGGGGGGAGCTCCTATAATTCACCCCTCCACTTT.

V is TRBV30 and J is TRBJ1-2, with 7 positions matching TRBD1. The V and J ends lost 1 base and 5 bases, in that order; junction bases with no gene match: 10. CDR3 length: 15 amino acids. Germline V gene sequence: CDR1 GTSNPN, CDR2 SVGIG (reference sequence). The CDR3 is CAWSEPLAGGYGYTF. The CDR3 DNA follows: TGTGCCTGGAGTGAACCTCTGGCAGGGGGGTATGGCTACACCTTC.

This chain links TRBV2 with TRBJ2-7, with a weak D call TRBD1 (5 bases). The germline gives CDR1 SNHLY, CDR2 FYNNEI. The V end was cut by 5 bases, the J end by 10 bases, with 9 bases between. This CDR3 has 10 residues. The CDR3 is CASSSTAQYF. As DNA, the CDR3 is TGTGCCAGCAGTTCGACAGCCCAGTACTTC.